This paragraph covers one T cell receptor (beta chain) sequence. Its antigen is still unknown. The entry originates in a study of cytomegalovirus exposure and HLA in healthy donors. Study findings and constraints: A link between a missense DCLRE1C variant and TCR beta V- and J-gene trimming emerged from a later analysis. HLA restriction was apparent for most CMV-associated TCR beta chains in a later analysis. Accounts indicate the classifier identified cytomegalovirus status with strong specificity and sensitivity.

Vbeta (60) and Jbeta (13) primers were used in the PCR. Here immunoSEQ multiplex PCR was the method, and the copy in TCRdb shows in-frame clones only, minus some. There are around 97,000 clones in the sample; roughly 76% occur only once, and roughly 3.5% lies in the top ten. When sampled, the donors appeared nominally healthy, though they likely had unrecorded immune exposures. Germline V CDR1 and CDR2: GTSNPN, SVGIG (reference sequence). The V and J ends lost 2 bases and 3 bases, in that order; junction bases with no gene match: 4. The CDR3 is made up of 14 amino acids. The sample taken for sequencing was PBMCs. This TCR was sampled from a man in his forties in good health and CMV-seronegative. The chain recombines TRBV30 with TRBJ1-5, with TRBD1 identical over 7 bases. The chain's CDR3 is CAWSQGEVNQPQHF. CDR3 DNA: TGTGCCTGGAGTCAGGGGGAGGTCAATCAGCCCCAGCATTTT.